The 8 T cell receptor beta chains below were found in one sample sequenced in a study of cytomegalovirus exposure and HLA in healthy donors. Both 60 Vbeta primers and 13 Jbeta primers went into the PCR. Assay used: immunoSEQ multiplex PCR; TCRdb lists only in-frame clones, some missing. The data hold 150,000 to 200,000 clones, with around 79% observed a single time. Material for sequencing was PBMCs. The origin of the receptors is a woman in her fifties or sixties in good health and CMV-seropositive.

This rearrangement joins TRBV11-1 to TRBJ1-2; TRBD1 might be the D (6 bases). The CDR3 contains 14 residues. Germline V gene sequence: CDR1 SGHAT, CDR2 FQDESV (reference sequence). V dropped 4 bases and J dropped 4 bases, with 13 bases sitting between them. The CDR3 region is CASSSIGGIYGYTF. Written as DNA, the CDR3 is TGTGCCAGCAGCTCCATAGGGGGTATCTATGGCTACACCTTC. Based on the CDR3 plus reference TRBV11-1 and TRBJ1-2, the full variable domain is EAEVAQSPRYKITEKSQAVAFWCDPISGHATLYWYRQILGQGPELLVQFQDESVVDDSQLPKDRFSAERLKGVDSTLKIQPAELGDSAMYLCASSSIGGIYGYTFGSGTRLTVV.

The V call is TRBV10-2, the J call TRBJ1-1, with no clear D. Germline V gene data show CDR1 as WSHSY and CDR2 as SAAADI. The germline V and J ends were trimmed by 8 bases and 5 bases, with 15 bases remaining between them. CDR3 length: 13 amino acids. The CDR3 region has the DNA TGCGCCAGCCTCCCCGACGGAGGGACTGAAGCTTTCTTT. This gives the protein CASLPDGGTEAFF.

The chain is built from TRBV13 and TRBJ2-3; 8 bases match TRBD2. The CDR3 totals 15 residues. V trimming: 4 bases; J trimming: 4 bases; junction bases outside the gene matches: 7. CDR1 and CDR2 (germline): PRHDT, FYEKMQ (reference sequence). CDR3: CASSYSGGGPDTQYF. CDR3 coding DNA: TGTGCCAGCAGCTACTCGGGGGGGGGTCCAGATACGCAGTATTTT.

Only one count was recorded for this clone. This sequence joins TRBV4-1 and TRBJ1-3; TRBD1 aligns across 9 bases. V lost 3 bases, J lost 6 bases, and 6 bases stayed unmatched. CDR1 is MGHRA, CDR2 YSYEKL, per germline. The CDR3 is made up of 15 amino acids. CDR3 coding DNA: TGCGCCAGCAGCCAGGGACAGGGAGGGCAAAACACCATATATTTT. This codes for CASSQGQGGQNTIYF.

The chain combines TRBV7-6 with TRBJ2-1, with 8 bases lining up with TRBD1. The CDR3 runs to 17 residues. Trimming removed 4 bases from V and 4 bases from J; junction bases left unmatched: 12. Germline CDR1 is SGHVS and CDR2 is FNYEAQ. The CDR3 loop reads CASSSEGGQGLYNEQFF. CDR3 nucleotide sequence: TGTGCCAGCAGCTCCGAAGGTGGACAGGGCCTATACAATGAGCAGTTCTTC.

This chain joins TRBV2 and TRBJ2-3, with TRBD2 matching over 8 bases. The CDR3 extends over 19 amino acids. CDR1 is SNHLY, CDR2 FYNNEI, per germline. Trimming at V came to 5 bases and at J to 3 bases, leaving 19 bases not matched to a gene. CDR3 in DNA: TGTGCCAGCAGTCACAACCCGACTTTCCTGGCGGGAGGAACAGATACGCAGTATTTT. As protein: CASSHNPTFLAGGTDTQYF.

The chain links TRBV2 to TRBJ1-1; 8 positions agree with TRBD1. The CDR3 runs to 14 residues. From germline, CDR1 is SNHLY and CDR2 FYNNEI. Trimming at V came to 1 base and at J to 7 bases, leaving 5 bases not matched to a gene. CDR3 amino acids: CASSEGQGAGEAFF. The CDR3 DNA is TGTGCCAGCAGTGAAGGCCAGGGGGCCGGTGAAGCTTTCTTT.

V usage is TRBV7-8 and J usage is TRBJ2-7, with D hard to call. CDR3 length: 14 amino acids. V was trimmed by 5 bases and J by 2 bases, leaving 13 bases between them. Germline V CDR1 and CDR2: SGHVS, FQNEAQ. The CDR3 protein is CASSLIPLTYEQYF. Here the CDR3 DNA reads TGTGCCAGCAGCCTGATCCCACTAACCTACGAGCAGTACTTC.